This TCR beta chain was sequenced during a study of cytomegalovirus exposure and HLA in healthy donors. Study at large: There were 350 to 400 genotyped donors. Of these, about 81% fell in the genetic ancestry cluster associated with self-reported Caucasian donors. Study-level results: A few chains tied to CMV proved CMV antigen-specific in vitro. In most subjects, TCR beta sequences reportedly gave accurate predictions of HLA-A and HLA-B alleles. Further analysis, carried out later, found HLA-associated TCR beta chains more clonally expanded than equally common other chains.

The CDR3 length is 12 residues. V was pared by 4 bases and J by 3 bases, with 4 bases between. Per germline, CDR1 MNHNS and CDR2 SASEGT. The PCR was carried out with 60 Vbeta primers and 13 Jbeta primers. Some clones are missing from TCRdb's copy, which holds only in-frame ones; the method was immunoSEQ multiplex PCR. The table has fewer than 150,000 clones, around three quarters seen once. With respect to this clone: Its antigen is as yet unknown.

The sample consisted of PBMCs. The clonotype was recovered from a man between 40 and 49 years old in good health and CMV-seropositive. The chain links TRBV6-1 to TRBJ1-5; no clear D. CDR3 coding DNA: TGTGCCAGCAGTGCCTACAATCAGCCCCAGCATTTT. Residues: CASSAYNQPQHF.